This T cell receptor (beta chain) was retrieved from a study of control samples from healthy donors and cancer patients. V was shortened by 7 bases and J by 0 bases, with 9 bases between the two germline ends. CDR3 length: 13 residues. Per germline, CDR1 SNHLY and CDR2 FYNNEI. Data came from immunoSEQ multiplex PCR; TCRdb stores just in-frame clones and leaves some out. The repertoire includes roughly 120,000 clones, about 93% of them detected once, and about 2.5% sits in the top ten. The genes are TRBV2 and TRBJ2-5; D gene ambiguous. The sequenced sample was blood. This TCR derives from a man aged 30-40 years in good health. The CDR3, as DNA: TGTGCCAGCATGAGTCAGGACCAAGAGACCCAGTACTTC. This encodes CASMSQDQETQYF.